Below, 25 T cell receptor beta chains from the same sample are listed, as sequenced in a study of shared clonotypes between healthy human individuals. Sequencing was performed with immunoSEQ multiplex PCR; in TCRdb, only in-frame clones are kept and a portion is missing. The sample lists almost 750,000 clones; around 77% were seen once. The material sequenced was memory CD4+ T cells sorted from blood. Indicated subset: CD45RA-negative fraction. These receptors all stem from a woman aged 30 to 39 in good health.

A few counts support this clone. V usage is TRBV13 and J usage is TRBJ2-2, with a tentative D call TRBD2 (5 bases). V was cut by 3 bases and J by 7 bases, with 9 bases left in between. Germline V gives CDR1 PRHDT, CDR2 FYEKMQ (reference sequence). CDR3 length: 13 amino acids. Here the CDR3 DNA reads TGTGCCAGCAGCTTGGGAGATCTCGGGGAGCTGTTTTTT. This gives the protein CASSLGDLGELFF.

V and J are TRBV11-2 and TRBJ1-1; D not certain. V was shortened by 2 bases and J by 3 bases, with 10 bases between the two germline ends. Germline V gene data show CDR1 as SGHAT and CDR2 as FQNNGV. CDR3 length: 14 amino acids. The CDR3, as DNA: TGTGCCAGCAGCTTACGCACCACATACACTGAAGCTTTCTTT. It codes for CASSLRTTYTEAFF.

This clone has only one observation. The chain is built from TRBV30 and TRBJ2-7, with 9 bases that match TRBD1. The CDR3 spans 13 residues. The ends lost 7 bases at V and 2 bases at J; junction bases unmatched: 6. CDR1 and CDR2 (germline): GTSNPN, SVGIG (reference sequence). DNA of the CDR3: TGTGCCTACCGACAGGGGGTAGCCTACGAGCAGTACTTC. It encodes CAYRQGVAYEQYF.

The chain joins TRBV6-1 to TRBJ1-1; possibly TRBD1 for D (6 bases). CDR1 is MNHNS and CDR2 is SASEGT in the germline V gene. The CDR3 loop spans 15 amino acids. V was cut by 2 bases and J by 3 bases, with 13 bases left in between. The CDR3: CASSENTRGDTEAFF. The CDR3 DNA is TGTGCCAGCAGTGAAAATACCAGGGGCGACACTGAAGCTTTCTTT.

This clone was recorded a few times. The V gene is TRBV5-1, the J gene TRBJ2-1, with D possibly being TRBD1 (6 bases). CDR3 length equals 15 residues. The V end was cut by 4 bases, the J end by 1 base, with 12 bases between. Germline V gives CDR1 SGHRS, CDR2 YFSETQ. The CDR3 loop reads CASSADSLSYNEQFF. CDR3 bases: TGCGCCAGCAGCGCGGACAGTTTGTCCTACAATGAGCAGTTCTTC.

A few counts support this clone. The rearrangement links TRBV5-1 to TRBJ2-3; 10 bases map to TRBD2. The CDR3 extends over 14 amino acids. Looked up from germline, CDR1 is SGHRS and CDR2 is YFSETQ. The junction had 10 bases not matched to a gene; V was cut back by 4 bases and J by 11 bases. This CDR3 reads CASSKPSGSGEQYF. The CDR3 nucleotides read TGCGCCAGCAGCAAACCTAGCGGGAGCGGCGAGCAGTATTTT.

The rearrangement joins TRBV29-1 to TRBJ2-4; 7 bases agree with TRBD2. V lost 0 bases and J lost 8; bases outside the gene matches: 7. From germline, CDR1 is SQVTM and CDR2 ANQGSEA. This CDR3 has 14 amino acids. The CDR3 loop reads CSVEDVGGGDIQYF. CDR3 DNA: TGCAGCGTTGAAGATGTTGGGGGAGGGGACATTCAGTACTTC.

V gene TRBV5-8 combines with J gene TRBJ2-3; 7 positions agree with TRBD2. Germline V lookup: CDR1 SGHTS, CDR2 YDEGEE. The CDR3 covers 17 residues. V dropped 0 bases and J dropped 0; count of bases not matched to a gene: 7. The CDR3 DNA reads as TGTGCCAGCAGCTTGGGTGCGCTAGCGGTTAGCACAGATACGCAGTATTTT. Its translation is CASSLGALAVSTDTQYF.

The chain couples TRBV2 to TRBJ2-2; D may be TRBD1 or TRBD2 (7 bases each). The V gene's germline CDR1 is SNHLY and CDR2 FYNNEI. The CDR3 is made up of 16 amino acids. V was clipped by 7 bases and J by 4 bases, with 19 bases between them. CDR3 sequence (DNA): TGTGCCAGCACCAAGGGGAGGGGGCGCGGCACCGGGGAGCTGTTTTTT. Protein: CASTKGRGRGTGELFF. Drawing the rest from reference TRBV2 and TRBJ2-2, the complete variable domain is EPEVTQTPSHQVTQMGQEVILRCVPISNHLYFYWYRQILGQKVEFLVSFYNNEISEKSEIFDDQFSVERPDGSNFTLKIRSTKLEDSAMYFCASTKGRGRGTGELFFGEGSRLTVL.

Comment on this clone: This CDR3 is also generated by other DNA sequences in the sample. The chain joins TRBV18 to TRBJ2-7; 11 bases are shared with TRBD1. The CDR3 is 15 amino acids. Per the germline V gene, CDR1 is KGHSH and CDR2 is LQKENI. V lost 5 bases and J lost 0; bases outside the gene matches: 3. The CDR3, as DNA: TGTGCCAGCTCATCCGGGACAGGGGGCTCCTACGAGCAGTACTTC. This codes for CASSSGTGGSYEQYF.

The CDR3 DNA is TGTGCCAGCAGCCCCTCCGACGGGGGGGGAAACACCATATATTTT. Protein product: CASSPSDGGGNTIYF. V usage is TRBV13 and J usage is TRBJ1-3, with a possible D match to TRBD1 (5 bases). The CDR3 has 15 residues. Between the trimmed V and J ends, which lost 5 bases and 4 bases, there was a span of 15 bases. Germline V gene data show CDR1 as PRHDT and CDR2 as FYEKMQ (reference sequence).

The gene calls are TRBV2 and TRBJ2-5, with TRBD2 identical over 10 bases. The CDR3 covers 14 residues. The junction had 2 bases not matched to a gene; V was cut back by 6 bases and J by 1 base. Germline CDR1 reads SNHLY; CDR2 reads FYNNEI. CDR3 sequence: CASRLAGTQETQYF. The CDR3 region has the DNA TGTGCCAGCAGACTAGCGGGAACCCAAGAGACCCAGTACTTC.

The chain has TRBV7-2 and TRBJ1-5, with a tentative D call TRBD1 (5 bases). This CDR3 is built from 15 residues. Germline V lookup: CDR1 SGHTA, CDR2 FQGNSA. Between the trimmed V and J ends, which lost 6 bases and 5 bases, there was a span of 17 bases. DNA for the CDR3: TGTGCCAGCAGTCCCCCCGACAGAAGCTATCAGCCCCAGCATTTT. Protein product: CASSPPDRSYQPQHF.

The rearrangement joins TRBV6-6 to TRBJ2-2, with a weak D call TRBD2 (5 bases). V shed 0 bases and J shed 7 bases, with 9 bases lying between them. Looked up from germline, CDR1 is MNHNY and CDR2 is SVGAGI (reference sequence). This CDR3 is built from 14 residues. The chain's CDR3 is CASSYSEAVGELFF. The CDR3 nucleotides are TGTGCCAGCAGTTACTCGGAAGCGGTCGGGGAGCTGTTTTTT.

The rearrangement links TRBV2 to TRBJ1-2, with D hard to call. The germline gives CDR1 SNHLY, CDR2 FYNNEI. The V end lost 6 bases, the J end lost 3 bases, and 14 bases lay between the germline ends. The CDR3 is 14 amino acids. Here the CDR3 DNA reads TGTGCCAGCAGCAGAAGCTCGCGTGACTATGGCTACACCTTC. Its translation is CASSRSSRDYGYTF.

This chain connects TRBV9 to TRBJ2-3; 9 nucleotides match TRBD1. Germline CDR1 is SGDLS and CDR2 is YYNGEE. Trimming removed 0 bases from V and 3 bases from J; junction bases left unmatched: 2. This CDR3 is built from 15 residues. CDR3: CASSVGTGVTDTQYF. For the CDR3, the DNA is TGTGCCAGCAGCGTAGGGACAGGGGTTACAGATACGCAGTATTTT.

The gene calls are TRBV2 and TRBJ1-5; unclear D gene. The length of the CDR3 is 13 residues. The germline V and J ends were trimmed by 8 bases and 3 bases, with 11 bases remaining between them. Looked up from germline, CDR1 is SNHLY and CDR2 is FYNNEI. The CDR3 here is CASGRENNQPQHF. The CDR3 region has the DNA TGTGCCAGCGGCCGGGAGAACAATCAGCCCCAGCATTTT.

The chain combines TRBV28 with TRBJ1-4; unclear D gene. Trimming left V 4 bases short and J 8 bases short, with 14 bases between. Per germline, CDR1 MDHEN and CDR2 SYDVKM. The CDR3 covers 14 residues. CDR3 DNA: TGTGCCAGCAGTTCCGCTTCGAACGGGGAAAAACTGTTTTTT. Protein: CASSSASNGEKLFF.

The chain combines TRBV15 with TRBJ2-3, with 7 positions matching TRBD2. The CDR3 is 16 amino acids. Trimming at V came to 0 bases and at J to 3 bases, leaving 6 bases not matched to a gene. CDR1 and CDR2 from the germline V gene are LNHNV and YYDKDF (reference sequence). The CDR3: CATSREWGRATDTQYF. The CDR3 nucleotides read TGTGCCACCAGCAGAGAGTGGGGGAGGGCGACAGATACGCAGTATTTT.

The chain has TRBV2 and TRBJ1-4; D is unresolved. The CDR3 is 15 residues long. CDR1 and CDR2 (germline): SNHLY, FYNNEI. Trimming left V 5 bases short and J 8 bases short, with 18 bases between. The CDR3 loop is CASSQVRPPGEKLFF. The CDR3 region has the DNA TGTGCCAGCAGTCAAGTACGGCCGCCGGGGGAAAAACTGTTTTTT.

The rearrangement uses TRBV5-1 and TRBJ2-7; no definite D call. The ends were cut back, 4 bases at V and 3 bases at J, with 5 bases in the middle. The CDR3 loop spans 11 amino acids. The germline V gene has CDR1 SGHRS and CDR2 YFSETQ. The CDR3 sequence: CASSMDYEQYF. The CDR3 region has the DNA TGCGCCAGCAGCATGGACTACGAGCAGTACTTC.

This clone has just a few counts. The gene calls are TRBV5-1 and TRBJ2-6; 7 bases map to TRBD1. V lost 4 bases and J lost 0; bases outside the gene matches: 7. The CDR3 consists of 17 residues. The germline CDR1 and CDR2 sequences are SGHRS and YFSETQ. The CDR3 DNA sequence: TGCGCCAGCAGCCCCGGACAGGTGATCTCTGGGGCCAACGTCCTGACTTTC. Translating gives CASSPGQVISGANVLTF.

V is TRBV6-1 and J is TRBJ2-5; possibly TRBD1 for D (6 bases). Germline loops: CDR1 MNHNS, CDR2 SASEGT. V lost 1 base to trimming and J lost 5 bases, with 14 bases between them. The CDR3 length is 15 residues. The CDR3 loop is CASSEDSGAWETQYF. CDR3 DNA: TGTGCCAGCAGTGAAGATTCAGGGGCGTGGGAGACCCAGTACTTC.

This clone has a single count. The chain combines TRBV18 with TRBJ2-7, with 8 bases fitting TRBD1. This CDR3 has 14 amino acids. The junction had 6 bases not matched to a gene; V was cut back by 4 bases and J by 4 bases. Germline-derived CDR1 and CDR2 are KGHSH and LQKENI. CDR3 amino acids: CASSLTTGEYEQYF. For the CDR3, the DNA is TGTGCCAGCTCACTTACGACAGGGGAATACGAGCAGTACTTC.

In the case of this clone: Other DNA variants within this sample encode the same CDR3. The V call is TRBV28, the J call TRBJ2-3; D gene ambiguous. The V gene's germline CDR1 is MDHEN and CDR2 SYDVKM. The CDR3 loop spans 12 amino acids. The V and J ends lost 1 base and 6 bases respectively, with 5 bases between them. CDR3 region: CASSLSSDTQYF. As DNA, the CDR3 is TGTGCCAGCAGTTTATCCAGCGATACGCAGTATTTT.